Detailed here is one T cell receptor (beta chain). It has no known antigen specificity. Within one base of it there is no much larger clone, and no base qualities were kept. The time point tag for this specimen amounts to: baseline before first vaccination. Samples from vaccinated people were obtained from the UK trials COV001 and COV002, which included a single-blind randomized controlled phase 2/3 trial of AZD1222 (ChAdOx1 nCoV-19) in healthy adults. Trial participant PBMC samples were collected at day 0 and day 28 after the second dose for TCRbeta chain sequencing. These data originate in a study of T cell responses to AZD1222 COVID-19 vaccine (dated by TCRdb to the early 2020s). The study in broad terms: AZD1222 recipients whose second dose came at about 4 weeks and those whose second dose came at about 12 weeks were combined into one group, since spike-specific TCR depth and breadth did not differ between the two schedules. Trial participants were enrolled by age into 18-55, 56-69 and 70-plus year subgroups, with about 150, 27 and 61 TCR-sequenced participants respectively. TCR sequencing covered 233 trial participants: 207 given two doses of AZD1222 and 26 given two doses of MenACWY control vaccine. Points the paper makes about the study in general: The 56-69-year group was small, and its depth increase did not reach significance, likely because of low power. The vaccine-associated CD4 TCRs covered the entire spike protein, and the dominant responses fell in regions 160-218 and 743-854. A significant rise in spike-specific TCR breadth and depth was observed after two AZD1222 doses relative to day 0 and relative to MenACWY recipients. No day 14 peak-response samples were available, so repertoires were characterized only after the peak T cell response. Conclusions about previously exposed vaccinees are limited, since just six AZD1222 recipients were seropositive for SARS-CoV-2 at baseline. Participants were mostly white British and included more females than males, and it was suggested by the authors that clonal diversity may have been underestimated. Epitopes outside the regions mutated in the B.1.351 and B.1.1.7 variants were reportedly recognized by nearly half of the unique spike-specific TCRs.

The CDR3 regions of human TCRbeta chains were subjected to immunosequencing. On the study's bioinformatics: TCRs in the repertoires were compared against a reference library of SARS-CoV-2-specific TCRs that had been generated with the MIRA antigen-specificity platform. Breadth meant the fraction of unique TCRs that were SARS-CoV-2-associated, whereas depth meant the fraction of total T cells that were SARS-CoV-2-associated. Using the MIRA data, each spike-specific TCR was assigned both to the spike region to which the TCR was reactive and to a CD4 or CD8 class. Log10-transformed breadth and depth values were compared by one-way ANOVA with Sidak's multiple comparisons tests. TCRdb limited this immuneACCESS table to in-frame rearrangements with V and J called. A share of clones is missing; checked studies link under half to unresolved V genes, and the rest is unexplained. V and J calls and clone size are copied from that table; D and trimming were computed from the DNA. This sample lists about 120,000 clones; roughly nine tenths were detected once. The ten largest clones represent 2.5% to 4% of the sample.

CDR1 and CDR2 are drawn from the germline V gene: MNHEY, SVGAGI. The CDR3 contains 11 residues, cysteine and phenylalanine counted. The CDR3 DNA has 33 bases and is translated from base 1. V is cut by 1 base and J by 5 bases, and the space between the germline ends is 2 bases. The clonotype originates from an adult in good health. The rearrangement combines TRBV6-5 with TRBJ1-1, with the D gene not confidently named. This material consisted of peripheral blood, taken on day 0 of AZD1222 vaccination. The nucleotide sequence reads TGTGCCAGCAGTTACTTGACTGAAGCTTTCTTT. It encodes CASSYLTEAFF.